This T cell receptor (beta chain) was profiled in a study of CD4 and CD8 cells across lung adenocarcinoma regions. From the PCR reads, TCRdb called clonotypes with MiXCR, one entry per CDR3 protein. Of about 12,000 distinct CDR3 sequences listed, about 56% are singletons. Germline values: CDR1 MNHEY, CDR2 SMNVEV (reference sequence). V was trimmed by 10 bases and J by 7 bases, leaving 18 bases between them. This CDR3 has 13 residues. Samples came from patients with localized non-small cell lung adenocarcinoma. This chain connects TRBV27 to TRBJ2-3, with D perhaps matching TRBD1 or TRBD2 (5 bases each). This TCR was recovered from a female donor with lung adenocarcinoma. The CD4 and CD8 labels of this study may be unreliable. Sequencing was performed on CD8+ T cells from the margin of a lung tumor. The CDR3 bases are TGTGCCACGGGGCAGCGAGGCAAAAATACGCAGTATTTT. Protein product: CATGQRGKNTQYF.